Detailed here is one T cell receptor (beta chain). Its antigen is unknown. The input lacks base qualities; no much larger clone sits a single base away. The trial excluded patients who had a history of autoimmune disease or who were on systemic immunosuppression. Peripheral blood for TCR sequencing was collected from all dose cohorts at baseline, on cycle 4 day 1, and on cycle 7 day 1. Samples were obtained from an open-label, multicenter, first-in-human phase I dose-escalation trial of ivuxolimab. Adults with locally advanced or metastatic melanoma, renal cell carcinoma, hepatocellular carcinoma or head and neck squamous cell carcinoma were enrolled in the trial. Before TCR sequencing, CD4+ and CD8+ T cells were separately sorted from peripheral blood. For sequencing of the TCRbeta CDR3 region, genomic DNA was extracted from the sorted cells. The immunoSEQ Assay was used for sequencing of TCRbeta CDR3 regions. TCRdb mirrors the immuneACCESS table, restricted to in-frame sequences. Some clones are absent from its copies; in checked studies, under half trace to an unresolved V gene, and the reason for the others is unknown. The sample includes 62,000 or so clones, with approximately 84% observed a single time. The ten largest clones add up to 7.5% to 10% of the sample.

The CDR3 sequence holds 16 residues, the cysteine and phenylalanine included. The only DNA kept is the CDR3, 48 bases in frame from the first base. V is reduced by 2 bases and J by 0 bases, leaving a spacing of 11 bases between them. CDR1 is given as LNHDA and CDR2 as SQIVND, both from the germline V gene (reference sequence). The data are from a study of OX40 agonist ivuxolimab in advanced cancers. About the full investigation: Ivuxolimab was a fully human IgG2 agonistic monoclonal antibody targeting the costimulatory receptor OX40 (CD134). Intravenous ivuxolimab was administered to patients every 2 weeks at six dose levels: 0.01, 0.1, 0.3, 1.5, 3 and 10 mg/kg. Of the 52 patients in dose escalation, approximately 20 had hepatocellular carcinoma, about 15 had melanoma, 9 had renal cell carcinoma and 9 had head and neck cancer. The dose-escalation cohort was over 70% male with a mean age of about 58 years, ranging from 23 to 79. Prior anti-PD-1, anti-PD-L1 or anti-CTLA-4 therapy was permitted, and checkpoint inhibitors had been received by approximately 39% of dose-escalation patients. Three dose-escalation patients achieved partial responses, one with hepatocellular carcinoma and two with cutaneous melanoma. Peripheral TCRbeta sequencing aimed to test whether ivuxolimab altered TCR sequence diversity and caused clonal T-cell expansion. The paper reports the monotherapy dose-escalation portion (N = 52 patients) of the phase I ivuxolimab trial.

Summary of the overall study and its limitations: At doses of 0.1 to 3.0 mg/kg, clonal expansion of both CD4+ and CD8+ blood T cells was observed from baseline to week 6. The antigen specificity of the clonally expanded peripheral T cells was not determined. On average, CD8+ T cells showed more expanded clones than CD4+ T cells after ivuxolimab. Partial responders in the 0.1-3.0 mg/kg groups had among the lowest normalized peripheral clonal expansion, especially among CD8+ T cells. Low levels of normalized T-cell clonal expansion were also seen in some patients who did not respond.

The sequences come from CD4+ or CD8+ T cells sorted from blood, collected in a trial of the OX40 agonist ivuxolimab. This sequence uses TRBV19 and TRBJ2-1; the D segment cannot be called with confidence. This receptor was obtained from an adult with an advanced solid tumor such as melanoma, head and neck, liver or kidney cancer. The DNA is TGTGCCAGTAGTATATACGGATCCAGCTCCTACAATGAGCAGTTCTTC. This codes for CASSIYGSSSYNEQFF.